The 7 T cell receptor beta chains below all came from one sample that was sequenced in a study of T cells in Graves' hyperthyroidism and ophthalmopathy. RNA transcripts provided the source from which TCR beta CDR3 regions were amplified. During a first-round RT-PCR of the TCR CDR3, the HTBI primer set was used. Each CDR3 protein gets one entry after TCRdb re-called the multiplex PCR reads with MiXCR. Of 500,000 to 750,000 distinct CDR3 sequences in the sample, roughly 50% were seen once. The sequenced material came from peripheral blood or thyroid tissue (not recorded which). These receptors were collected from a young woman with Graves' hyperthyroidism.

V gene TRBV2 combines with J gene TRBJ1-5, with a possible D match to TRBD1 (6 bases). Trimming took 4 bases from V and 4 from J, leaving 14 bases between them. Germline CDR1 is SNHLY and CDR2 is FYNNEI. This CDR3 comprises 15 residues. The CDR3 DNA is TGTGCCAGCAGTGCTACACAGGGATGGAATCAGCCCCAGCATTTT. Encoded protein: CASSATQGWNQPQHF.

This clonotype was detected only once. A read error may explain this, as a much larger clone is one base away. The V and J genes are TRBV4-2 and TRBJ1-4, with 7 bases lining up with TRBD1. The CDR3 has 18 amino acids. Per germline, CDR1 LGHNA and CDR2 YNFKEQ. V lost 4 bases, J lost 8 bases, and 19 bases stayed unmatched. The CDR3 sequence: CASSPSRGQSVGGEKLFF. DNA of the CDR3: TGTGCCAGCAGCCCCTCCCGGGGACAGTCAGTCGGTGGGGAAAAACTGTTTTTT.

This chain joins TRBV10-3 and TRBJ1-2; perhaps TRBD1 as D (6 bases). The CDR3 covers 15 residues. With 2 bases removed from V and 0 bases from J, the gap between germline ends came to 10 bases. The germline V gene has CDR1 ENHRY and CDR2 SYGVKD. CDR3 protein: CAISETGRTNYGYTF. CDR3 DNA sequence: TGTGCCATCAGTGAGACAGGGCGGACTAACTATGGCTACACCTTC.

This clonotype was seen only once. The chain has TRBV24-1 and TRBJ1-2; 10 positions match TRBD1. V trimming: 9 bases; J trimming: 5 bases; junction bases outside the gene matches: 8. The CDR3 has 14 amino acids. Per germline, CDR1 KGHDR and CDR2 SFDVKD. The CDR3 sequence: CATGTGTGDYGYTF. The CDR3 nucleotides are TGTGCCACCGGAACCGGGACAGGGGATTATGGCTACACCTTC.

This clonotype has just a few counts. The CDR3 DNA reads TGCAGTGCTAGAGAGGAGTATGAGCAGTTCTTC. Translated: CSAREEYEQFF. The rearrangement joins TRBV20-1 to TRBJ2-5; D is unclear. The DNA end is a closer match to TRBJ2-1, so the J assignment may be wrong. The germline CDR1 and CDR2 sequences are DFQATT and SNEGSKA (reference sequence). The CDR3 has 11 residues.

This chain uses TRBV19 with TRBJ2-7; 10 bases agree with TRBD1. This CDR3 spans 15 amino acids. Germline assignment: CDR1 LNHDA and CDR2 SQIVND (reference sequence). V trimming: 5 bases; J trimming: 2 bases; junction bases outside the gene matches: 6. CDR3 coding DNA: TGTGCCAGTAGTCCCCTTGGGACAGGGGCCTACGAGCAGTACTTC. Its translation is CASSPLGTGAYEQYF.

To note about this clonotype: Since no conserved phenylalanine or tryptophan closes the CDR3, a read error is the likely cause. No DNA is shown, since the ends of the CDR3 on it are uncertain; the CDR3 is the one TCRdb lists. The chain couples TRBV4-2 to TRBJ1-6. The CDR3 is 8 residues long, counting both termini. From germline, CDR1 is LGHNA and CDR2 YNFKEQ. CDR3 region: CASREIKE.